These T cell receptor beta chains were read from a single sample in a study of shared clonotypes between healthy human individuals. Some clones are missing from TCRdb's copy, which holds only in-frame ones; the method was immunoSEQ multiplex PCR. The sample lists roughly 2.2 million clones, approximately 93% occurring once. Sequencing input: naive CD4+ T cells from PBMCs. The source is a man aged 18 to 30 in good health. Some clones in this sample may be carry-over from other donors' samples. The conserved cysteine and the conserved F or W are not part of the CDR3 here.

j_gene	v_gene	CDR3aa
TRBJ2-5	TRBV4-2	ASSQGREGRYETQY
TRBJ1-2	TRBV2	ASSEQENYGYT
TRBJ2-3	TRBV29-1	SVLPEWRGYRTDTQY
TRBJ2-7	TRBV6-5	ASRREASTPQH
TRBJ2-2	TRBV25-1	ASRRSGSGTGELF
TRBJ2-1	TRBV5-4	ASSARDHSYNEQF
TRBJ2-7	TRBV11-3	ASSLGQSYEQY
TRBJ1-4	TRBV2	ASIGGQGAFSEKLF
TRBJ2-7	TRBV11-3	ASSLTEAYEQY
TRBJ2-7	TRBV2	ASSEGLTLSYEQY
TRBJ2-7	TRBV30	AWSLTSGTYYEQY
TRBJ1-4	TRBV19	ASGDGATNEKLF
TRBJ2-7	TRBV27	ASSSTLTYEQY
TRBJ2-1	TRBV7-9	ASSTTESGAVTRWF
TRBJ1-2	TRBV10-2	ASSEKAGYGSYT
TRBJ2-2	TRBV19	ASSIRSLGLRNTGELF
TRBJ2-5	TRBV5-1	ASSLVLARKETQY
TRBJ1-1	TRBV20-1	SASDRGEAF
TRBJ2-5	TRBV30	AWSPLGARETQY
TRBJ1-5	TRBV7-8	ASSLERQDRVVSSNQPQH
TRBJ2-2	TRBV10-1	ASSDPGTGELF
TRBJ2-1	TRBV5-1	ASSLAGGTSGRASPYNEQF
TRBJ2-1	TRBV5-1	ASSAWDSRYNEQF
TRBJ1-1	TRBV5-1	ASSLAGVRTEAF
TRBJ1-5	TRBV5-6	ASSLLQGNQPQH